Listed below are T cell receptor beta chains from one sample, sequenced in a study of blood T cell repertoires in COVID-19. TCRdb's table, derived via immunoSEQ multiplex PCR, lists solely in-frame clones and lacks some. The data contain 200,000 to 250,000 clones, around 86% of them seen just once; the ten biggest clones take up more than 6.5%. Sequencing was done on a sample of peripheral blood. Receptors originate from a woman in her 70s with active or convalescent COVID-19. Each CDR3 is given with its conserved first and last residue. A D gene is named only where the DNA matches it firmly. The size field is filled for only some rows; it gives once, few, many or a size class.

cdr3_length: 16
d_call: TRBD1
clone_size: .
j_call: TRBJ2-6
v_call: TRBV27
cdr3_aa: CASRETGGAGANVLTF
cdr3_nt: TGTGCCAGCAGGGAGACAGGGGGCGCCGGGGCCAACGTCCTGACTTTC

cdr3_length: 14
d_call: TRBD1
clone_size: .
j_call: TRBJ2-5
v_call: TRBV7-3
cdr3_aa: CASSLEGARETQYF
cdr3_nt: TGTGCCAGCAGCTTAGAGGGGGCTAGGGAGACCCAGTACTTC

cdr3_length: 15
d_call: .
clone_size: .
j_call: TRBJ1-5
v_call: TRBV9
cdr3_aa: CASSVSGLSNQPQHF
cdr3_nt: TGTGCCAGCAGCGTATCCGGGTTGAGCAATCAGCCCCAGCATTTT

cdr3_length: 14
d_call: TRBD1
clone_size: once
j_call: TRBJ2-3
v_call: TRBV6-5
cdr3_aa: CASRTRGHTDTQYF
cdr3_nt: TGTGCCAGCAGAACTAGGGGGCACACAGATACGCAGTATTTT

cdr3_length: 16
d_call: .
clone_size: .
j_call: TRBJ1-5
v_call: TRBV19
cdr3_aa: CASSKRTPRSNQPQHF
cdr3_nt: TGTGCCAGTAGTAAGAGGACACCTCGTAGCAATCAGCCCCAGCATTTT

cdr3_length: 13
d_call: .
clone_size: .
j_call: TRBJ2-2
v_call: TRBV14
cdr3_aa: CASSQGQYGELFF
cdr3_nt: TGTGCCAGCAGCCAAGGACAGTACGGGGAGCTGTTTTTT

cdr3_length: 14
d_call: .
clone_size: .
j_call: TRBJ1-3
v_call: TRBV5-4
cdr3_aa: CASSSGILADTIYF
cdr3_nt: TGTGCCAGCAGCTCCGGGATCCTTGCGGACACCATATATTTT

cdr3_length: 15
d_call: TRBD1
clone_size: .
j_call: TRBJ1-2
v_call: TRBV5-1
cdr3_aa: CASSLGQGPKVGYTF
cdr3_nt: TGCGCCAGCAGCTTAGGACAGGGCCCCAAGGTGGGCTACACCTTC

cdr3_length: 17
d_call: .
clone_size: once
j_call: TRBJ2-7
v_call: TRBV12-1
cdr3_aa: CASSPSGTSPQPYEQYF
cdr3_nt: TGTGCCAGCAGCCCGTCCGGGACTTCTCCCCAACCGTACGAGCAGTACTTC

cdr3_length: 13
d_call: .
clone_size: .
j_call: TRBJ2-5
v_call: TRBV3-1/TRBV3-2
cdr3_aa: CASSLGVAETQYF
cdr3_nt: TGTGCCAGCAGCCTAGGGGTGGCGGAGACCCAGTACTTC

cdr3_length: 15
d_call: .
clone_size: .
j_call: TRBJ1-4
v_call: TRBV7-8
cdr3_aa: CASSLLGVTNEKLFF
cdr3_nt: TGTGCCAGCAGCCTCCTCGGGGTTACTAATGAAAAACTGTTTTTT

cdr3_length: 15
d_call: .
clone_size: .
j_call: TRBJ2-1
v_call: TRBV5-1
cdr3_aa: CASSLTGTRDNEQFF
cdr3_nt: TGCGCCAGCAGCTTGACTGGGACAAGGGACAATGAGCAGTTCTTC

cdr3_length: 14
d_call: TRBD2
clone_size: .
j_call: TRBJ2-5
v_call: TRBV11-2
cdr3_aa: CASSFVAGGWTQYF
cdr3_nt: TGTGCCAGCAGCTTCGTAGCGGGGGGATGGACCCAGTACTTC

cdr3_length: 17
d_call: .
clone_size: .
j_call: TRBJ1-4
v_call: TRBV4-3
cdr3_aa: CASSPRLYSATNEKLFF
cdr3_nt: TGCGCCAGCAGCCCTCGCCTCTACAGTGCAACTAATGAAAAACTGTTTTTT

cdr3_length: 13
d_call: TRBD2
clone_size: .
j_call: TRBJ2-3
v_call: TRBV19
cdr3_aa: CASSGGPSYTQYF
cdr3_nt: TGTGCCAGTTCGGGGGGGCCGTCATATACGCAGTATTTT

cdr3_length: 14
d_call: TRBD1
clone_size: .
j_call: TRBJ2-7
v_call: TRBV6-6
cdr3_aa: CASSVGQGVGEQYF
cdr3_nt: TGTGCCAGCAGTGTGGGACAGGGAGTCGGAGAGCAGTACTTC

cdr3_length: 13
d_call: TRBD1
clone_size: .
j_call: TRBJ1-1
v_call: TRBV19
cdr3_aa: CASSLEDRAEAFF
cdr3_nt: TGTGCCAGTAGTTTAGAAGACAGGGCTGAAGCTTTCTTT